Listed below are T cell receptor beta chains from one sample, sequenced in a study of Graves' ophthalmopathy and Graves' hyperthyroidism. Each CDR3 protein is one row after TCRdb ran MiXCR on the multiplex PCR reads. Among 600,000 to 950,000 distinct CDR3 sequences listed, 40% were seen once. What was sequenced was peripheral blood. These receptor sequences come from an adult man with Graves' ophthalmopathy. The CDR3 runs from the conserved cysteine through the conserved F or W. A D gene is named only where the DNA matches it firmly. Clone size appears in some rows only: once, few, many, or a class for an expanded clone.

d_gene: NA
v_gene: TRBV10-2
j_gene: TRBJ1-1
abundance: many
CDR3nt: TGCGCCAGCAGGGGCCCTTATACTGAAGCTTTCTTT
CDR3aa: CASRGPYTEAFF

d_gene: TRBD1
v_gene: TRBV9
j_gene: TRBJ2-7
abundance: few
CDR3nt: TGTGCCAGCAGCCAAGATATCGGACAGGGTTTGTACGAGCAGTACTTC
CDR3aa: CASSQDIGQGLYEQYF

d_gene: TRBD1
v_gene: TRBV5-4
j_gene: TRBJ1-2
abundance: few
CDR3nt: TGTGCCAGCAGCTATTCAGGGGGCGTCTATGGCTACACCTTC
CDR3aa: CASSYSGGVYGYTF

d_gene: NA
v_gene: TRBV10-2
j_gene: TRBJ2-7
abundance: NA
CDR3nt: TGTGCCAGCAGCCAAGACGGGACCCGGGGGAACGAGCAGTACTTC
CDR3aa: CASSQDGTRGNEQYF

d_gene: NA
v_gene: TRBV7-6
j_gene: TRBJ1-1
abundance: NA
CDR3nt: TGTGCTAGAGGGAAGGGGGATCTGAACACTGAAGCTTTCTTT
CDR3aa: CARGKGDLNTEAFF

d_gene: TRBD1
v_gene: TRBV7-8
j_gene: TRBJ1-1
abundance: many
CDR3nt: TGTGCCAGCAGCTCAAAAAAGGGAGGCAGGGGGGACACTGAAGCTTTCTTT
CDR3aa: CASSSKKGGRGDTEAFF

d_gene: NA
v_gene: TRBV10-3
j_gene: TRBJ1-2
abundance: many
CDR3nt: TGTGCCATCAGTGTATCAGGATCCTATGGCTACACCTTC
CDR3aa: CAISVSGSYGYTF

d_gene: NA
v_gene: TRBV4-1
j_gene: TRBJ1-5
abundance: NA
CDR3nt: TGCGCCAGCAGCCAAGAAGTAGCAGGGAGCAATCAGCCCCAGCATTTT
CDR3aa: CASSQEVAGSNQPQHF

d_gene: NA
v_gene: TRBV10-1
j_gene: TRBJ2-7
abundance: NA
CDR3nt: TGCGCCAGCAGAAAGACCCTTCCCTACGAGCAGTACTTC
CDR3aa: CASRKTLPYEQYF

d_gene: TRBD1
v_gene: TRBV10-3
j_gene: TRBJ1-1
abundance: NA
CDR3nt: TGTGCCATCAGTGGCGTGGGACAGGCTAACACTGAAGCTTTCTTT
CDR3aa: CAISGVGQANTEAFF

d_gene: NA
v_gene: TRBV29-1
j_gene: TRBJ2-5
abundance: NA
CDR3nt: TGCAGCGTTGTCGGGTTAGGGGAGACCCAGTACTTC
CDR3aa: CSVVGLGETQYF

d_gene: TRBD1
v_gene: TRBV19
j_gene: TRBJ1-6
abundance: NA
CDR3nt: TGTGCCAGTAGTCCGTACAGGGGGGGCTATTCACCCCTCCACTTT
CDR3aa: CASSPYRGGYSPLHF

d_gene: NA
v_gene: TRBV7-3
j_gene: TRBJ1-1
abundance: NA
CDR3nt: TGTGCCAGCAGCGTCTTAGGGGGTTACACTGAAGCTTTCTTT
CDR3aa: CASSVLGGYTEAFF

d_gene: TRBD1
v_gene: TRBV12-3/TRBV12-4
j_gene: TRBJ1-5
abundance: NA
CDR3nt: TGTGCCAGCAGTTTCGCGACAGGGAAGGATCAGCCCCAGCATTTT
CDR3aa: CASSFATGKDQPQHF

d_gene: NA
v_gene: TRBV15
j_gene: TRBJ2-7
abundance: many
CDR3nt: TGTGCCACCAGCAGAGAAAACACCATCTCCTACGAGCAGTACTTC
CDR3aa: CATSRENTISYEQYF

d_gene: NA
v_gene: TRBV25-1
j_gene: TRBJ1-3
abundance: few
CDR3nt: TGTGCCAGCAGTTACGCTTCGGGCAGAGGAAACACCATATATTTT
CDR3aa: CASSYASGRGNTIYF

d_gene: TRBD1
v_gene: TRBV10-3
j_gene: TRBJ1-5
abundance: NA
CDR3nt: TGTGCCAGCGGAAGGGGACAGACTAATCAGCCCCAGCATTTT
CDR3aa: CASGRGQTNQPQHF

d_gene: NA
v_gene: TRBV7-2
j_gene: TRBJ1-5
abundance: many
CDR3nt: TGTGCCAGCAGCTTAAACGCGGCCATAGCGCCCCAGCATTTT
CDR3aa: CASSLNAAIAPQHF

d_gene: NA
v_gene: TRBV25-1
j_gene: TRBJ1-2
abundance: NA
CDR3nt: TGTGCCAGCAGCCTTAGACAGGTCTACGATGGCTACACCTTC
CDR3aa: CASSLRQVYDGYTF

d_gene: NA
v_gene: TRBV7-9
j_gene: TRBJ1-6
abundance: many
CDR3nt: TGTGCCAGCAGCACCAAGGGTCTGGGTTCACCCCTCCACTTT
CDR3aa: CASSTKGLGSPLHF

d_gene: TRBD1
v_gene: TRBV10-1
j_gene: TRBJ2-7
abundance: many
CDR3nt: TGCGCCAGCAGTGAAACCGGGACAGGGGCCTACGAGCAGTACTTC
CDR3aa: CASSETGTGAYEQYF

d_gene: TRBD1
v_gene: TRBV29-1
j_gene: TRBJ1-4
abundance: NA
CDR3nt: TGCAGCGTTGGCGGACAGGGGGTCGGAGAAAAACTGTTTTTT
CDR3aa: CSVGGQGVGEKLFF

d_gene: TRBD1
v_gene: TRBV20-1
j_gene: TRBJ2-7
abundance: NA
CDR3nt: TGCAGTGCTCTAAGCGCAGACAGGGGGCACTCCCACGAGCAGTACTTC
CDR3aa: CSALSADRGHSHEQYF

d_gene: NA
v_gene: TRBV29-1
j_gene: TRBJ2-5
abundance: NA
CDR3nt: TGCAGCGTTGGGCAGGGGACAAGTGAAGCAGCACAACGAGAGACCCAGTACTTC
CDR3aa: CSVGQGTSEAAQRETQYF

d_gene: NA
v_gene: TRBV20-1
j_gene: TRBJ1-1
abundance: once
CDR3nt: TGCAGTGCCCCCGGGGATGGAGCTTTCTTT
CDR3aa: CSAPGDGAFF

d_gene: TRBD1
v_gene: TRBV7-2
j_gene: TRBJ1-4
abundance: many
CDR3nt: TGTGCCAGCAGCCGTCGGACAGGGGAAGAAAAACTGTTTTTT
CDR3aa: CASSRRTGEEKLFF

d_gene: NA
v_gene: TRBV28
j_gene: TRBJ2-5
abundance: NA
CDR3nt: TGTGCCAGCAGAGGACAAATAGGAGTCCAAGAGACCCAGTACTTC
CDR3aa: CASRGQIGVQETQYF

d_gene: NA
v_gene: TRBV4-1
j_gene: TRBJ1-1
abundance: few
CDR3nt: TGCGCCAGCAGCCAAGTGTTGGGGGTGAACACTGAAGCTTTCTTT
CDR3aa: CASSQVLGVNTEAFF